These 2 T cell receptor beta chains were all obtained from the same sample, sequenced in a study of regulatory T cells in long-lasting Graves disease. As to time point: newly diagnosed GD, antithyroid drugs for less than 3 months. Construction of the TCR library relied on RNA isolated from PBMCs. According to the study, TCR beta libraries were built with iRepertoire HTBI primers and CDR3-region Arm-PCR. TCRdb called the multiplex PCR reads again in MiXCR, with one record for every CDR3 protein. The sample shows hundreds of thousands of distinct CDR3 sequences, 15% to 20% of them seen only once. These same records also appear under a second study, on T cells in Graves' hyperthyroidism and ophthalmopathy.

The sequenced sample was peripheral blood mononuclear cells (PBMCs), obtained at new diagnosis, from a patient treated with antithyroid drugs. Receptors originate from a man younger than 30 with Graves disease.

This clonotype has just one count. The chain uses TRBV5-6 and TRBJ2-1; tentative D call: TRBD1 (6 bases). The CDR3 runs 12 residues. Germline CDR1 and CDR2: SGHDT and YYEEEE. V dropped 3 bases and J dropped 7 bases, with 8 bases sitting between them. CDR3 sequence: CASSWGQNEQFF. Written as DNA, the CDR3 is TGTGCCAGCAGCTGGGGGCAGAATGAGCAGTTCTTC.

Points on this clonotype: At one end the junction does not follow the germline gene, possibly because of a read error. V gene TRBV7-7 combines with J gene TRBJ2-3; 8 positions agree with TRBD1. The V gene's germline CDR1 is SSHAT and CDR2 FNYEAQ (reference sequence). The CDR3 runs 15 residues. CDR3 residues: CASSLGQGYADTQYF. CDR3 bases: TGTGCTAGCAGCCTCGGACAGGGATACGCAGATACGCAGTATTTT.